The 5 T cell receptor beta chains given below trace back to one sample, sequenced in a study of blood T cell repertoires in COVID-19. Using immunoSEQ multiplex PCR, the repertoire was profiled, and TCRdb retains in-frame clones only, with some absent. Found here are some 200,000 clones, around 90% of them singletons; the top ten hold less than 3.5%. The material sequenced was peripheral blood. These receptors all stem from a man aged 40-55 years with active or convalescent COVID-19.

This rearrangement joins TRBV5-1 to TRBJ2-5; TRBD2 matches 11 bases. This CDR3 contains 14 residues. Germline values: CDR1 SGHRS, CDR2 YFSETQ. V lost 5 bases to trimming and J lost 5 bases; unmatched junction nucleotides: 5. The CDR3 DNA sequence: TGCGCCAGCAGTTCTAGCGGGGGGAGGGAGACCCAGTACTTC. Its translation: CASSSSGGRETQYF.

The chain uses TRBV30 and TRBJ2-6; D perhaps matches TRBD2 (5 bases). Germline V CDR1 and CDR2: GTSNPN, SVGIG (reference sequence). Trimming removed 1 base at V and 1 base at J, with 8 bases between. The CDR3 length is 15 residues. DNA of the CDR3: TGTGCCTGGAGTGGAGGGTTGTCTGGGGCCAACGTCCTGACTTTC. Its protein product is CAWSGGLSGANVLTF.

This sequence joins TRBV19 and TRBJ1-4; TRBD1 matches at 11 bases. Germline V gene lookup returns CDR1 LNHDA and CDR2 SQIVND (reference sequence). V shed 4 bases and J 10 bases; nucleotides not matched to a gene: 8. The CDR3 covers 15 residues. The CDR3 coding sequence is TGTGCCAGTAGTACTCAAGGACAGGGGGCTCGAAAACTGTTTTTT. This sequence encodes CASSTQGQGARKLFF.

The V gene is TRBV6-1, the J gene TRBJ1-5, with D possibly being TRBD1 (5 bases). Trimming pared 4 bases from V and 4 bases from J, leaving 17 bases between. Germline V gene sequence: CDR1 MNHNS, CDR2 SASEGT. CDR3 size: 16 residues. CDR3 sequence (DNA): TGTGCCAGCAGTGTAAGTCCCCCCCGGGGGAATCAGCCCCAGCATTTT. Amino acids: CASSVSPPRGNQPQHF.

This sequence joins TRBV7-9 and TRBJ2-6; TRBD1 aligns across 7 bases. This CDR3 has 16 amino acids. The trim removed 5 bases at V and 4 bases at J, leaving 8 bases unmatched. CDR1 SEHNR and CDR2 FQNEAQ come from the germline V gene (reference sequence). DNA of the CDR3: TGTGCCAGCAGCACAGACAGGGTACCGGGGGCCAACGTCCTGACTTTC. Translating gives CASSTDRVPGANVLTF.